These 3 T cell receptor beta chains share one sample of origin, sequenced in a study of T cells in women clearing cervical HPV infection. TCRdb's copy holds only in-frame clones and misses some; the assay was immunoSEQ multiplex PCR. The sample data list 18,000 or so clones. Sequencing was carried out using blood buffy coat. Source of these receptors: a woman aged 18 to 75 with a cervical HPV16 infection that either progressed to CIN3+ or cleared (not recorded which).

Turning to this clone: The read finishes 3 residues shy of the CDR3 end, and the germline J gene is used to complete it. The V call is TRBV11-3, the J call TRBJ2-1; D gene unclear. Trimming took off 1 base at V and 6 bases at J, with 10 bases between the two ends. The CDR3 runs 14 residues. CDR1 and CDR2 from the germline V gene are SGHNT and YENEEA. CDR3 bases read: TGTGCCAGCAGCTTAGCCTGGCTCGCCAATGAG. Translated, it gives CASSLAWLANE. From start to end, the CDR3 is CASSLAWLANEQFF.

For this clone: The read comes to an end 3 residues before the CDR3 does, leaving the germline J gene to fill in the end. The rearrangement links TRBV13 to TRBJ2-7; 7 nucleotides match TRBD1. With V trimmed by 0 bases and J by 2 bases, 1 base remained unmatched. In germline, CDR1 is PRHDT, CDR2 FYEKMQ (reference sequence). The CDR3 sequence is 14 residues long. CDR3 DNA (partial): TGTGCCAGCAGCTTAGGCACAGGGGCCTACGAG. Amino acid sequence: CASSLGTGAYE. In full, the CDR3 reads CASSLGTGAYEQYF. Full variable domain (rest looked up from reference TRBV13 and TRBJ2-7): AAGVIQSPRHLIKEKRETATLKCYPIPRHDTVYWYQQGPGQDPQFLISFYEKMQSDKGSIPDRFSAQQFSDYHSELNMSSLELGDSALYFCASSLGTGAYEQYFGPGTRLTVT.

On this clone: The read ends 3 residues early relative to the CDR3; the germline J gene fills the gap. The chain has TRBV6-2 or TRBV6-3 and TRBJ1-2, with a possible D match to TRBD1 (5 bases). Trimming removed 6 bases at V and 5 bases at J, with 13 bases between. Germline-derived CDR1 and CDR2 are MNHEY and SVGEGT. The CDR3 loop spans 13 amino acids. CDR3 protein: CASSPQDIYGYTF. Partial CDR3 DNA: TGTGCCAGCAGCCCACAGGACATTTATGGC.